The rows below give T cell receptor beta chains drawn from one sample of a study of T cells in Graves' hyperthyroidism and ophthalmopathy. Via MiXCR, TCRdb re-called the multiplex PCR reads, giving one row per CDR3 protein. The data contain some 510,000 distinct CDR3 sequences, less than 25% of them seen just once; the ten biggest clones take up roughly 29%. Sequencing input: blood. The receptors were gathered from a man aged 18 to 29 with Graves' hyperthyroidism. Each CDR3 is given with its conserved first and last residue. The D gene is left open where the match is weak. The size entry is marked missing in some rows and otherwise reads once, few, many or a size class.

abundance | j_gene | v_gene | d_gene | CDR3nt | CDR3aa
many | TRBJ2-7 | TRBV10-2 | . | TGCGCCAGCAGTGGGGGAGACGAGCAGTACTTC | CASSGGDEQYF
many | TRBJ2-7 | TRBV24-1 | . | TGTGCCACCAGTGGGGGCACAACCTACGAGCAGTACTTC | CATSGGTTYEQYF
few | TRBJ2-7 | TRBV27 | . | TGTGCCAGCAGTTTATGGGGGAACACCTACGAGCAGTACTTC | CASSLWGNTYEQYF
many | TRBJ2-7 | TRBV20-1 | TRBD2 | TGCAGTGCTAGATTGCGGGTAGCGGGCTACGAGCAGTACTTC | CSARLRVAGYEQYF
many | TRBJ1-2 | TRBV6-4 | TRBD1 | TGTGCCAGCAGACTTACACTTCGACAGGGCCCTAACTATGGCTACACCTTC | CASRLTLRQGPNYGYTF
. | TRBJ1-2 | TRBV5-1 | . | TGCGCCAGCAGCCCCGGGACGACCTATGGCTACACCTTC | CASSPGTTYGYTF
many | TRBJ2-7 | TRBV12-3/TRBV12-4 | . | TGTGCCAGCAGTCTCGGCGACAGATCCTACGAGCAGTACTTC | CASSLGDRSYEQYF
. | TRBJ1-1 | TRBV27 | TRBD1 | TGTGCCAGCAGTCTGACAGGGGGCGCAGAAGCTTTCTTT | CASSLTGGAEAFF
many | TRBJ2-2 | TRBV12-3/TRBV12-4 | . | TGTGCCAGCAGTTCCTCTTACACCGGGGAGCTGTTTTTT | CASSSSYTGELFF
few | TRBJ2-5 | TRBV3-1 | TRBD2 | TGTGCCAGCACCCTGCGAGGACTAGCGGGGGGCGAGCGGGAGACCCAGTACTTC | CASTLRGLAGGERETQYF
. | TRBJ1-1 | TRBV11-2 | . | TGTGCCAGCAGCTTAGGGCCGATAACTGAAGCTTTCTTT | CASSLGPITEAFF
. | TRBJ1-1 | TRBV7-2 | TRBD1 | TGTGCCAGCAGCCCGGGACAGCACATCCCTGAAGCTTTCTTT | CASSPGQHIPEAFF
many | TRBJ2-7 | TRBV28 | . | TGTGCCAGCAGTTTTTCTTTCTACGAGCAGTACTTC | CASSFSFYEQYF
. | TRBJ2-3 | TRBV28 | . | TGTGCCAGCAATTTCCTCACAGGCACAGATACGCAGTATTTT | CASNFLTGTDTQYF
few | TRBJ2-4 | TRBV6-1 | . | TGTGCCAGCAGTGAAGCGCCGGGCATGTGGGTCAAAAACATTCAGTACTTC | CASSEAPGMWVKNIQYF
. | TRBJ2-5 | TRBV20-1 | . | TGCAGTGCTACCCCCCCATTCATCGAGACCCAGTACTTC | CSATPPFIETQYF
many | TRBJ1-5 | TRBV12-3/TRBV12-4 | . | TGTGCCAGCAGTTTAGAGCGGGGCCAGCCCCAGCATTTT | CASSLERGQPQHF
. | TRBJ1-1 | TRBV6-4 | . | TGTGCCAGCAGCGGGGTACACACTGAAGCTTTCTTT | CASSGVHTEAFF
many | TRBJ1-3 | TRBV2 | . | TGTGCCAGCAGTCGAAACTCTGGAAACACCATATATTTT | CASSRNSGNTIYF
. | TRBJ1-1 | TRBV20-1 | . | TGCAGTGCTAGACCAAGTTCGTACCCTGAAGCTTTCTTT | CSARPSSYPEAFF
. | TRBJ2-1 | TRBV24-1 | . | TGTGCCACCAGTGATTTGCCCAATCCCGATGAGCAGTTCTTC | CATSDLPNPDEQFF
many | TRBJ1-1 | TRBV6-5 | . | TGTGCCTGCGACAAGAACACTGAAGCTTTCTTT | CACDKNTEAFF
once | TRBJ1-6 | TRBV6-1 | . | TGTGCCAGCAGTGATGGGGTCTATAATTCACCCCTCCACTTT | CASSDGVYNSPLHF
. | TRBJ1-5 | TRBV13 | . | TGTGCCAGCAGTTTAAAGGCTTATAGCAATCAGCCCCAGCATTTT | CASSLKAYSNQPQHF
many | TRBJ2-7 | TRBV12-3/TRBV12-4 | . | TGTGCCAGCAGTTCTCCCGGGACTTTTGAAGAGCAGTACTTC | CASSSPGTFEEQYF
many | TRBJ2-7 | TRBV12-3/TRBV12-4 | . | TGTGCCAGCAGTTTAAACCGGGATGGCGAGCAGTACTTC | CASSLNRDGEQYF
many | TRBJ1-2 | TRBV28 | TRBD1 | TGTGCCAGCAGTTTCGTGACAGGGTGGGATGGCTACACCTTC | CASSFVTGWDGYTF
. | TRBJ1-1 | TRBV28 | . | TGTGCCAGCAGCTTATTTATCCAGGCTCGATGGGACACTGAAGCTTTCTTT | CASSLFIQARWDTEAFF
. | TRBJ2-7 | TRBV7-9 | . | TGTGCCAGCAGCGCCACAGGAACCCACGAGCAGTACTTC | CASSATGTHEQYF
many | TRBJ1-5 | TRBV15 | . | TGTGCCACCGGAACTATAGGCAATCAGCCCCAGCATTTT | CATGTIGNQPQHF
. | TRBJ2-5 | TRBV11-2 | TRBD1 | TGTGCCAGCAGCCCTCCGACAGGGATGGAGACCCAGTACTTC | CASSPPTGMETQYF
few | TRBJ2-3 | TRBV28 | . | TGTGCCAGTGAGAGGGATACGCAGTATTTT | CASERDTQYF
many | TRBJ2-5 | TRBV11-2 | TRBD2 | TGTGCCAGCAGCTGGGTTGAGCGGGGACAAGAGACCCAGTACTTC | CASSWVERGQETQYF
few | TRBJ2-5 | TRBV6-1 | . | TGTGCCAGCAGTGAAACCCCAGCCCCCGGCGAGACCCAGTACTTC | CASSETPAPGETQYF
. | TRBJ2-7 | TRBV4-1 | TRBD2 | TGCGCCAGCAGCCGGGTGACTAGCGGGAGCTCCTACGAGCAGTACTTC | CASSRVTSGSSYEQYF
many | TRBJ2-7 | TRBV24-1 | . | TGTGCCACCATCGGGAGCGCAGGGTACTTC | CATIGSAGYF
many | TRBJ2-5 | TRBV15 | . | TGTGCCACCAGCAGAGATCCGGCTGGGGCGGGCGGGGAGACCCAGTACTTC | CATSRDPAGAGGETQYF
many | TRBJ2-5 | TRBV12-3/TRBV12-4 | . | TGTGCCAGCCAGGGATGGCGGAACATCGGGATACAAGAGACCCAGTACTTC | CASQGWRNIGIQETQYF
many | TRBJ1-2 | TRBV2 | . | TGTGCCAGCAAACCAGGGCAGAGCTATGGCTACACCTTC | CASKPGQSYGYTF
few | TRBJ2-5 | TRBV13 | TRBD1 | TGTGCCAGCAGCCATACCCAGGGGGCACAAGAGACCCAGTACTTC | CASSHTQGAQETQYF
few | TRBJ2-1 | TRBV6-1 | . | TGTGCCAGCAGTGACTATTACAATGAGCAGTTCTTC | CASSDYYNEQFF
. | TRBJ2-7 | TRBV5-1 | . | TGCGCCAGCAGCTTCGTCAGGGGTCCTGTCGAGCAGTACTTC | CASSFVRGPVEQYF
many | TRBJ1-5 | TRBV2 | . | TGTGCCAGCAGTTCCAGTGCAACCAATCAGCCCCAGCATTTT | CASSSSATNQPQHF
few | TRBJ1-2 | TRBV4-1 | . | TGCGCCAGCAGCCCAGGGCCGAATGGCTACACCTTC | CASSPGPNGYTF
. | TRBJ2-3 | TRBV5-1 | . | TGCGCCAGCAGCTTGGCGCCCATTCCAGATACGCAGTATTTT | CASSLAPIPDTQYF
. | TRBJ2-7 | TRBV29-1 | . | TGCAGCGTCGCCGACAGCTCCTACGAGCAGTACTTC | CSVADSSYEQYF
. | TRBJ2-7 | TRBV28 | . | TGTGCCAGCAAAGAACTAGCAGAAGAGCAGTACTTC | CASKELAEEQYF
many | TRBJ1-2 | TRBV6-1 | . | TGTGCCAGCGCTAGGGGTACTAACTATGGCTACACCTTC | CASARGTNYGYTF
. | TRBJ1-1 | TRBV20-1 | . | TGCAGTGCTAGCCGTGTGGGGGGGAAAACTGAAGCTTTCTTT | CSASRVGGKTEAFF
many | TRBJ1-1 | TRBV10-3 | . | TGTGCCATCAGTGACAGAATCATCATGAACACTGAAGCTTTCTTT | CAISDRIIMNTEAFF
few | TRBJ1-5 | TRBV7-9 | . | TGTGCCAGCAGCGAACATCAGCCCCAGCATTTT | CASSEHQPQHF
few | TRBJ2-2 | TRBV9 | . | TGTGCCAGCAGCGTAGCGGGCGCCCAGGAGCTGTTTTTT | CASSVAGAQELFF
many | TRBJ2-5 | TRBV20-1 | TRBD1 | TGCAGTGCTAGAGATGTACAGGGGGCGAAGGAGACCCAGTACTTC | CSARDVQGAKETQYF
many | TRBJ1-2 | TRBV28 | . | TGTGCCAGCCGCATTCCTAACTATGGCTACACCTTC | CASRIPNYGYTF
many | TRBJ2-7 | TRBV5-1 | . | TGCGCCAGCAGCTTGGAGGGCGGGACAAAAGCCTACGAGCAGTACTTC | CASSLEGGTKAYEQYF
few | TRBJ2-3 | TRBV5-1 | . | TGCGCCAGCAGCTCTCAGAAAGATACGCAGTATTTT | CASSSQKDTQYF
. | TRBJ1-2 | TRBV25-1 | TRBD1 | TGTGCCAGCAGTCCCGGGACAGGGGCCCGCACTAACTATGGCTACACCTTC | CASSPGTGARTNYGYTF
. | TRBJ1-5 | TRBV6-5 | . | TGTGCCAGCAGTAACCGGAACGGCGGTGGTCAGCCCCAGCATTTT | CASSNRNGGGQPQHF
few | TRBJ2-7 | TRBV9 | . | TGTGCCAGCAATAGGGACAACTACGAGCAGTACTTC | CASNRDNYEQYF
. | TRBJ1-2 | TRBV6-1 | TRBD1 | TGTGCCAGCAGCAGGGGGCTGGGTATCTATGGCTACACCTTC | CASSRGLGIYGYTF